Presented here are 21 T cell receptor beta chains from one specimen sequenced in a study of blood T cell repertoires in COVID-19. Here immunoSEQ multiplex PCR was the method, and the copy in TCRdb shows in-frame clones only, minus some. The table lists over 130,000 clones, 80% to 85% of them singletons. The sample taken for sequencing was peripheral blood. These receptors were obtained from a human donor in a cohort sampled during active COVID-19.

This clone was seen only a few times. This chain links TRBV19 with TRBJ2-1, with 8 positions matching TRBD1. The CDR3 extends over 15 amino acids. The trim removed 9 bases at V and 4 bases at J, leaving 11 bases unmatched. Germline-derived CDR1 and CDR2 are LNHDA and SQIVND (reference sequence). The CDR3 DNA sequence: TGTGCCAGCGCTGTCGGACAGGGACCTTACAATGAGCAGTTCTTC. Translated: CASAVGQGPYNEQFF.

The J gene is TRBJ2-5, the V gene TRBV7-2; 8 bases align to TRBD1. The CDR3 runs to 14 residues. Trimming at V came to 6 bases and at J to 3 bases, leaving 6 bases not matched to a gene. Looked up from germline, CDR1 is SGHTA and CDR2 is FQGNSA. CDR3 coding DNA: TGTGCCAGCAGATACACAGGGGGAAAAGAGACCCAGTACTTC. Translated, it gives CASRYTGGKETQYF. Using reference TRBV7-2 and TRBJ2-5 for the parts outside the CDR3, the full variable domain is GAGVSQSPSNKVTEKGKDVELRCDPISGHTALYWYRQSLGQGLEFLIYFQGNSAPDKSGLPSDRFSAERTGGSVSTLTIQRTQQEDSAVYLCASRYTGGKETQYFGPGTRLLVL.

The sample holds a few counts of this clone. In DNA form, the CDR3 reads TGTGCCAGCAGCTTAGAGTCTGGAGGCCCAGTGAACACTGAAGCTTTCTTT. Encoded protein: CASSLESGGPVNTEAFF. The rearrangement joins TRBV7-9 to TRBJ1-1; D gene unclear. The CDR3 is 17 residues long. CDR1 and CDR2 (germline): SEHNR, FQNEAQ (reference sequence). V dropped 1 base and J dropped 0 bases, with 15 bases sitting between them.

CDR3 nucleotides: TGTGCCAGTAGTAAAGCCGGGACAGGGGGCCGGTCACCCCTCCACTTT. Protein product: CASSKAGTGGRSPLHF. The rearrangement joins TRBV19 to TRBJ1-6; 12 nucleotides match TRBD1. The V and J ends lost 4 bases and 10 bases, in that order; junction bases with no gene match: 8. Per germline, CDR1 LNHDA and CDR2 SQIVND (reference sequence). This CDR3 is built from 16 residues.

V and J are TRBV2 and TRBJ1-5; 7 bases are shared with TRBD1. The CDR3 contains 15 residues. The ends lost 7 bases at V and 4 bases at J; junction bases unmatched: 10. Germline values: CDR1 SNHLY, CDR2 FYNNEI. The CDR3 DNA reads as TGTGCCAGCATTTTAGAACAGGGGCCAAATCAGCCCCAGCATTTT. It specifies CASILEQGPNQPQHF.

V usage is TRBV10-3 and J usage is TRBJ1-4; TRBD1 is a possible D gene (5 bases). V gave up 4 bases and J gave up 7 bases, with 10 bases separating them. Germline CDR1 and CDR2: ENHRY and SYGVKD. The length of the CDR3 is 13 residues. CDR3 DNA: TGTGCCATCAGTGTGGGGGGAGGTGAAAAACTGTTTTTT. This encodes CAISVGGGEKLFF.

CDR3 sequence (DNA): TGTGCCAGCAGTCCCTTTTCGGGGGACAATGAGCAGTTCTTC. Amino acid sequence: CASSPFSGDNEQFF. The rearrangement uses TRBV6-2 or TRBV6-3 and TRBJ2-1; a possible D gene is TRBD2 (6 bases). Germline V CDR1 and CDR2: MNHEY, SVGEGT. This CDR3 is 14 amino acids long. The ends were cut back, 5 bases at V and 5 bases at J, with 13 bases in the middle.

The CDR3: CASSSGQVMAYGYTF. The CDR3 nucleotides read TGTGCCAGCAGTTCCGGACAGGTGATGGCCTATGGCTACACCTTC. This chain uses TRBV6-5 with TRBJ1-2, with 7 bases matching TRBD1. Germline CDR1 reads MNHEY; CDR2 reads SVGAGI. The trim removed 4 bases at V and 4 bases at J, leaving 9 bases unmatched. The CDR3 sequence is 15 residues long.

This chain joins TRBV9 and TRBJ2-2, with D maybe TRBD1 (7 bases). The CDR3 runs to 15 residues. V was cut by 4 bases and J by 6 bases, with 16 bases left in between. The germline CDR1 and CDR2 sequences are SGDLS and YYNGEE. The CDR3 loop is CASSPRRGDAGELFF. CDR3 nucleotides: TGTGCCAGCAGCCCACGCAGGGGGGACGCCGGGGAGCTGTTTTTT. The full variable domain, rest sourced from reference TRBV9 and TRBJ2-2, is DSGVTQTPKHLITATGQRVTLRCSPRSGDLSVYWYQQSLDQGLQFLIQYYNGEERAKGNILERFSAQQFPDLHSELNLSSLELGDSALYFCASSPRRGDAGELFFGEGSRLTVL.

This clone was picked up a small number of times. The chain combines TRBV11-2 with TRBJ1-3; D may be TRBD1 (6 bases). Germline V lookup: CDR1 SGHAT, CDR2 FQNNGV. Between the trimmed V and J ends, which lost 5 bases and 0 bases, there was a span of 11 bases. There are 15 residues in the CDR3. CDR3 in DNA: TGTGCCAGCAGCACGACAGGACGCTCTGGAAACACCATATATTTT. Translation gives CASSTTGRSGNTIYF.

The chain combines TRBV3-1 (or the pseudogene TRBV3-2) with TRBJ1-3; 7 nucleotides match TRBD1. Germline V lookup: CDR1 LGHDT, CDR2 YNNKEL (reference sequence). Trimming removed 0 bases from V and 2 bases from J; junction bases left unmatched: 1. The CDR3 consists of 15 residues. CDR3 DNA: TGTGCCAGCAGCCAAGATGACAGGGCTGGAAACACCATATATTTT. The encoded protein is CASSQDDRAGNTIYF.

The CDR3 DNA follows: TGTGCCAGCAGTTACTCCCTGGGCCCGGGGAATGAGCAGTTCTTC. This translates into CASSYSLGPGNEQFF. V and J are TRBV6-5 and TRBJ2-1, with D possibly TRBD2 on 5 matching bases. CDR3 length: 15 residues. The ends were cut back, 0 bases at V and 7 bases at J, with 13 bases in the middle. CDR1 and CDR2 from the germline V gene are MNHEY and SVGAGI.

This chain connects TRBV7-9 to TRBJ1-1, with unresolved D. Germline values: CDR1 SEHNR, CDR2 FQNEAQ (reference sequence). V was pared by 0 bases and J by 1 base, with 9 bases between. This CDR3 is built from 15 residues. The DNA of the CDR3 is TGTGCCAGCAGCTTAGCGCTTTCAGGGAACACTGAAGCTTTCTTT. It specifies CASSLALSGNTEAFF.

The chain combines TRBV14 with TRBJ1-3; 7 bases fit TRBD1. The germline gives CDR1 SGHDN, CDR2 FVKESK. The CDR3 has 16 amino acids. J lost 3 bases, V lost 0 bases, and 5 bases had no gene match. The DNA for the CDR3 is TGTGCCAGCAGCCAAGATCGCAGGGGGAGTGGAAACACCATATATTTT. Encoded protein: CASSQDRRGSGNTIYF.

V usage is TRBV11-2 and J usage is TRBJ1-2, with D perhaps TRBD1 (6 bases). With 4 bases removed from V and 6 bases from J, the gap between germline ends came to 15 bases. The CDR3 has 14 amino acids. Germline V CDR1 and CDR2: SGHAT, FQNNGV. This CDR3 reads CASSSSQGRDGYTF. The DNA for the CDR3 is TGTGCCAGCAGCTCAAGTCAGGGGAGAGATGGCTACACCTTC.

The CDR3 nucleotides are TGTGCCAGCAGTACGGGGGTAGTTGGGGCCAACGTCCTGACTTTC. This gives the protein CASSTGVVGANVLTF. The rearrangement joins TRBV6-4 to TRBJ2-6; TRBD2 is a possible D gene (6 bases). CDR3 length: 15 residues. Looked up from germline, CDR1 is MRHNA and CDR2 is SNTAGT. The ends were cut back, 5 bases at V and 3 bases at J, with 11 bases in the middle.

This clone appeared a single time. The chain uses TRBV7-9 and TRBJ2-5; D unclear. Trimming removed 5 bases from V and 5 bases from J, with 18 bases in between. From germline, CDR1 is SEHNR and CDR2 FQNEAQ (reference sequence). This CDR3 is 15 amino acids long. In nucleotides, the CDR3 is TGTGCCAGCAGCGTCGACACGAACCTCCGCGAGACCCAGTACTTC. It yields the protein CASSVDTNLRETQYF.

Comments on this clone: This specimen includes other DNA sequences encoding the same CDR3. This chain connects TRBV5-1 to TRBJ2-1; 7 nucleotides align to TRBD1. There are 14 residues in the CDR3. The V gene end was trimmed by 4 bases and the J gene end by 2 bases; junction bases not matched to a gene: 3. Germline V lookup: CDR1 SGHRS, CDR2 YFSETQ. DNA for the CDR3: TGCGCCAGCAGCCCCGACAGGGCCTACAATGAGCAGTTCTTC. This sequence encodes CASSPDRAYNEQFF.

This clone was detected only a few times. At the DNA level, this CDR3 is encoded by other sequences in the same sample as well. The V gene is TRBV7-9, the J gene TRBJ1-6; D not certain. V lost 1 base and J lost 4, with 5 bases in between. Germline loops: CDR1 SEHNR, CDR2 FQNEAQ (reference sequence). The CDR3 contains 14 residues. CDR3 in amino acids: CASSLEQYNSPLHF. The DNA for the CDR3 is TGTGCCAGCAGCTTAGAACAGTATAATTCACCCCTCCACTTT.

This clone was recorded once. V is TRBV28 and J is TRBJ2-1, with 7 bases identical to TRBD1. The germline V gene encodes CDR1 MDHEN and CDR2 SYDVKM. Germline trimming cut 6 bases from V and 6 bases from J; bases unmatched to any gene: 11. The CDR3 consists of 15 residues. CDR3 residues: CASSPRQGWGNEQFF. CDR3 in DNA: TGTGCCAGCAGCCCCCGACAGGGTTGGGGCAATGAGCAGTTCTTC.

The chain couples TRBV6-1 to TRBJ2-7, with D unresolved. The CDR3 length is 14 residues. Germline-derived CDR1 and CDR2 are MNHNS and SASEGT. Deletions cut 1 base from V and 3 bases from J, with 10 bases between. The CDR3 coding sequence is TGTGCCAGCAGTGAAGAAACGGGTCGCTACGAGCAGTACTTC. Amino acids: CASSEETGRYEQYF.